The 6 T cell receptor beta chains in this list originate from one sample, sequenced in a study of regulatory T cells in long-lasting Graves disease. Time point of the sample: newly diagnosed GD, antithyroid drugs for less than 3 months. With RNA extracted from PBMCs as input, the TCR library was made. Assembly of TCR beta libraries relied on iRepertoire HTBI primers together with Arm-PCR of CDR3 regions. Using its own MiXCR run on the multiplex PCR reads, TCRdb lists one record per CDR3 protein. The data contain fewer than 500,000 distinct CDR3 sequences, roughly 17% of them singletons. The data also belong to a second study, concerning T cells in Graves' hyperthyroidism and ophthalmopathy.

The sequenced sample was peripheral blood mononuclear cells (PBMCs), obtained at new diagnosis, from a patient treated with antithyroid drugs. The receptors shown here come from a middle-aged man with Graves disease.

The DNA for the CDR3 is TGTGCCAGCAGCGTAGGCCCGAACCTAGGGATCAGCTCCTACAATGAGCAGTTCTTC. Translating it yields CASSVGPNLGISSYNEQFF. The chain recombines TRBV9 with TRBJ2-1; D gene uncertain. The germline V gene has CDR1 SGDLS and CDR2 YYNGEE. The length of the CDR3 is 19 residues. Deletions cut 0 bases from V and 0 bases from J, with 19 bases between.

Ten or more counts support this clonotype. The rearrangement links TRBV7-9 to TRBJ2-7; unclear D gene. The CDR3 has 14 residues. Germline V CDR1 and CDR2: SEHNR, FQNEAQ (reference sequence). V dropped 6 bases and J dropped 2 bases, with 14 bases sitting between them. The CDR3 DNA follows: TGTGCCAGCAGTTTGACCGGTACGGCCTACGAGCAGTACTTC. Amino acids: CASSLTGTAYEQYF.

In this sample, this clonotype turned up once. V and J are TRBV19 and TRBJ2-3; D is unresolved. The CDR3 contains 13 residues. Trimming shortened V by 5 bases and J by 3 bases, and 9 bases separated the two germline ends. Germline CDR1 reads LNHDA; CDR2 reads SQIVND (reference sequence). In DNA, the CDR3 is TGTGCCAGTAGTCTCCGGGCGACAGATACGCAGTATTTT. It yields the protein CASSLRATDTQYF. Full variable domain (outside the CDR3, taken from reference TRBV19 and TRBJ2-3): DGGITQSPKYLFRKEGQNVTLSCEQNLNHDAMYWYRQDPGQGLRLIYYSQIVNDFQKGDIAEGYSVSREKKESFPLTVTSAQKNPTAFYLCASSLRATDTQYFGPGTRLTVL.

Many counts were recorded for this clonotype. The chain employs TRBV3-1 and TRBJ2-3; D is unclear. The CDR3 is made up of 16 amino acids. V lost 0 bases and J lost 0, with 10 bases in between. Germline CDR1 LGHDT, CDR2 YNNKEL (reference sequence). DNA of the CDR3: TGTGCCAGCAGCCAAGATCGGGTCGGGAGCACAGATACGCAGTATTTT. The encoded protein is CASSQDRVGSTDTQYF.

There are a few counts of this clonotype. This chain links TRBV7-9 with TRBJ2-1, with 9 bases aligning to TRBD2. The CDR3 consists of 15 residues. The V gene's germline CDR1 is SEHNR and CDR2 FQNEAQ (reference sequence). V lost 5 bases, J lost 9 bases, and 11 bases stayed unmatched. The CDR3 region has the DNA TGTGCCAGCAGCCCTCTAGCGGGATATTCTAGTGAGCAGTTCTTC. Its translation is CASSPLAGYSSEQFF.

This clonotype was seen at least ten times. The chain couples TRBV24-1 to TRBJ1-2; D might be TRBD1 (5 bases). This CDR3 is 14 amino acids long. Looked up from germline, CDR1 is KGHDR and CDR2 is SFDVKD. Between the trimmed V and J ends, which lost 6 bases and 2 bases, there was a span of 12 bases. The chain's CDR3 is CATSSGGGNYGYTF. The CDR3 DNA sequence: TGTGCCACCAGTTCCGGTGGGGGAAACTATGGCTACACCTTC.